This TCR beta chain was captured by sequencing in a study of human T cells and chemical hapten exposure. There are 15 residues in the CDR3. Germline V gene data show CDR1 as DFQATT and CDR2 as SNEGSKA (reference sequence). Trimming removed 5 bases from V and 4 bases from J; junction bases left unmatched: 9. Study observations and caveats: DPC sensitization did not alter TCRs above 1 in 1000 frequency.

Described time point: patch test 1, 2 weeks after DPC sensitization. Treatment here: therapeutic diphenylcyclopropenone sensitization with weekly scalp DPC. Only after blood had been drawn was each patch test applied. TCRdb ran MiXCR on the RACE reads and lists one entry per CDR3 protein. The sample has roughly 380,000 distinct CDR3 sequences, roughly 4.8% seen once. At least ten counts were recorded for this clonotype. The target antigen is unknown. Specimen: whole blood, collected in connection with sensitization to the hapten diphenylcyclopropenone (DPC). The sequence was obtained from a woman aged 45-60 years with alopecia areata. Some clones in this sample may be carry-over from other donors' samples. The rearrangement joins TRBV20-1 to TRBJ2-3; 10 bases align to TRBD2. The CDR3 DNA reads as TGCAGTGCTGGTACCGGGACTAGCGTTGCAGATACGCAGTATTTT. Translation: CSAGTGTSVADTQYF.